This T cell receptor beta chain was recorded in a study of blood T cells in healthy people across ages. The CDR3 sequence is 14 residues long. Germline CDR1 and CDR2: LGHDT and YNNKEL (reference sequence). Trimming pared 1 base from V and 1 base from J, leaving 7 bases between. Regarding this clonotype: The antigen is undetermined.

Study observations and caveats: Estimates of diversity drawn from one million T cells were considered underestimates. Unsorted PBMCs prevented conclusive naive versus antigen-experienced comparison.

The study drew donors from healthy Caucasian individuals in Russia aged 6 to 90. A J-beta primer mix and a sample-barcoded 5' primer were used in a second PCR of roughly 6 to 11 cycles. TCRdb itself ran the 5' RACE reads through MiXCR, one entry per CDR3 protein. The table records more than 800,000 distinct CDR3 sequences, more than 35% of them present only once. The sample taken for sequencing was blood. This chain links TRBV3-1 with TRBJ1-2; D unresolved. The source of this sequence is a woman aged 60 to 75 in good health. CDR3 nucleotide sequence: TGTGCCAGCAGCCAAGGCTCAGATAACTATGGCTACACCTTC. Its translation is CASSQGSDNYGYTF.